These 30 T cell receptor beta chains were all obtained from the same sample, sequenced in a study of blood T cell repertoires in COVID-19. The table came from immunoSEQ multiplex PCR; TCRdb's copy has only in-frame clones and leaves some out. The sample consists of about 210,000 clones, more than 70% of them appearing once. Sequencing was carried out using peripheral blood. The receptors derive from a man aged 45 to 65 with active or convalescent COVID-19.

This CDR3 reads CAISEEPGTSYEQYF. Written as DNA, the CDR3 is TGTGCCATCAGTGAGGAACCAGGAACTTCCTACGAGCAGTACTTC. The chain employs TRBV10-3 and TRBJ2-7; D is uncertain. Trimming took off 2 bases at V and 1 base at J, with 12 bases between the two ends. The CDR3 runs to 15 residues. Germline V lookup: CDR1 ENHRY, CDR2 SYGVKD.

This clone was seen once. This rearrangement joins TRBV11-1 to TRBJ2-1; D is possibly TRBD1 (5 bases). The CDR3 length is 12 residues. Trimming removed 2 bases at V and 8 bases at J, with 7 bases between. CDR1 SGHAT and CDR2 FQDESV come from the germline V gene (reference sequence). The CDR3 DNA follows: TGTGCCAGCAGCTTACAGGGTCATGAGCAGTTCTTC. This gives the protein CASSLQGHEQFF.

The V gene is TRBV5-1, the J gene TRBJ2-1, with 11 positions matching TRBD2. The V gene's germline CDR1 is SGHRS and CDR2 YFSETQ. J was trimmed by 5 bases and V by 4 bases; bases with no gene match: 8. The CDR3 has 16 residues. In DNA, the CDR3 is TGCGCCAGCAGCCCGGGGACTAGCGGTCCCAACAATGAGCAGTTCTTC. Its protein product is CASSPGTSGPNNEQFF.

J is TRBJ2-1 and V is TRBV28, with 10 bases aligning to TRBD1. This CDR3 spans 15 amino acids. V was pared by 6 bases and J by 6 bases, with 8 bases of the junction left unmatched. Germline assignment: CDR1 MDHEN and CDR2 SYDVKM. CDR3: CASSPRGTGVNEQFF. The CDR3 bases are TGTGCCAGCAGCCCCCGGGGGACAGGGGTCAATGAGCAGTTCTTC.

Notes on this clone: A junction boundary mismatches the germline segment, possibly from a read error. The chain links TRBV11-2 to TRBJ1-1; the D gene is possibly TRBD1 (5 bases). The CDR3 runs to 14 residues. Looked up from germline, CDR1 is SGHAT and CDR2 is FQNNGV. CDR3 region: CASSLDGGNAEAFF. The CDR3 region has the DNA TGTGCCAGCAGCTTAGATGGGGGGAACGCTGAAGCTTTCTTT.

This chain links TRBV29-1 with TRBJ1-4; TRBD1 matches at 10 bases. The V gene end was trimmed by 5 bases and the J gene end by 8 bases; junction bases not matched to a gene: 11. The CDR3 runs to 15 residues. The V gene's germline CDR1 is SQVTM and CDR2 ANQGSEA. The CDR3, as DNA: TGCAGCGTTTCCCGGGACAGGGGAAAGGGGGAAAAACTGTTTTTT. It is translated as CSVSRDRGKGEKLFF.

This chain connects TRBV28 to TRBJ2-3, with a weak D call TRBD1 (5 bases). In germline, CDR1 is MDHEN, CDR2 SYDVKM. The CDR3 has 16 residues. Trimming cost V 6 bases and J 5 bases, with 21 bases left between them. The CDR3 here is CASSLPRSSREDTQYF. In nucleotides, the CDR3 is TGTGCCAGCAGCCTTCCTCGGTCCTCCAGGGAAGATACGCAGTATTTT. Drawing the rest from reference TRBV28 and TRBJ2-3, the complete variable domain is DVKVTQSSRYLVKRTGEKVFLECVQDMDHENMFWYRQDPGLGLRLIYFSYDVKMKEKGDIPEGYSVSREKKERFSLILESASTNQTSMYLCASSLPRSSREDTQYFGPGTRLTVL.

This clone appeared once. The J gene is TRBJ2-7, the V gene TRBV20-1, with 8 bases lining up with TRBD1. The CDR3 runs 14 residues. After removal of 3 bases from V and 2 bases from J, the junction contained 6 bases not matched to a gene. Germline-derived CDR1 and CDR2 are DFQATT and SNEGSKA (reference sequence). The CDR3 DNA reads as TGCAGTGCTAGTGCGGGACAGGCCACCTACGAGCAGTACTTC. Translation: CSASAGQATYEQYF.

This chain joins TRBV6-6 and TRBJ2-2; a possible D gene is TRBD2 (5 bases). V was cut by 8 bases and J by 5 bases, with 15 bases left in between. The CDR3 loop spans 14 amino acids. In germline, CDR1 is MNHNY, CDR2 SVGAGI (reference sequence). The CDR3 region has the DNA TGTGCCAGCCGAACCGGGGAAGGGACCGGGGAGCTGTTTTTT. Protein product: CASRTGEGTGELFF.

The chain employs TRBV6-2 or TRBV6-3 and TRBJ2-7; 8 bases agree with TRBD1. V was clipped by 4 bases and J by 1 base; unmatched bases: 9. The germline CDR1 and CDR2 sequences are MNHEY and SVGEGT. This CDR3 has 16 residues. The CDR3 DNA reads as TGTGCCAGCAGTTTAGGACAGGGATTGAGGTCCTACGAGCAGTACTTC. Translated, it gives CASSLGQGLRSYEQYF.

The chain uses TRBV9 and TRBJ2-7; maybe TRBD1 (5 bases). V was shortened by 0 bases and J by 6 bases, with 19 bases between the two germline ends. CDR1 and CDR2 from the germline V gene are SGDLS and YYNGEE. There are 16 residues in the CDR3. CDR3 loop: CASSVGSRARAFEQYF. CDR3 nucleotide sequence: TGTGCCAGCAGCGTAGGTAGCAGGGCCAGGGCGTTCGAGCAGTACTTC.

This clone is a singleton in its sample. This rearrangement joins TRBV10-1 to TRBJ2-7; 7 bases fit TRBD2. Germline-derived CDR1 and CDR2 are WNHNN and SYGVQD (reference sequence). Unmatched junction bases numbered 9, after V lost 6 bases and J lost 7 bases. The CDR3 runs 13 residues. For the CDR3, the DNA is TGCGCCAGCAGCTCCGACCCGGGAGGAGAGCAGTACTTC. Its protein product is CASSSDPGGEQYF.

The J gene is TRBJ2-1, the V gene TRBV11-2; TRBD2 matches 9 bases. Losses at the gene ends were 2 bases for V and 4 bases for J; bases not matched to a gene: 3. This CDR3 is built from 15 residues. CDR1 and CDR2 (germline): SGHAT, FQNNGV. The CDR3 reads CASSLLAGVYNEQFF. In DNA form, the CDR3 reads TGTGCCAGCAGCTTATTAGCGGGAGTTTACAATGAGCAGTTCTTC. The full variable domain, completed using reference TRBV11-2 and TRBJ2-1, is EAGVAQSPRYKIIEKRQSVAFWCNPISGHATLYWYQQILGQGPKLLIQFQNNGVVDDSQLPKDRFSAERLKGVDSTLKIQPAKLEDSAVYLCASSLLAGVYNEQFFGPGTRLTVL.

The chain recombines TRBV19 with TRBJ2-2; the D gene is possibly TRBD1 (6 bases). The CDR3 contains 16 residues. V lost 8 bases and J lost 7, with 23 bases in between. Germline V CDR1 and CDR2: LNHDA, SQIVND (reference sequence). The CDR3 is CASSPRPAGAHGELFF. Written as DNA, the CDR3 is TGTGCCAGTTCTCCTAGGCCAGCAGGGGCCCACGGGGAGCTGTTTTTT.

V usage is TRBV7-2 and J usage is TRBJ2-1; 8 bases agree with TRBD2. Trimming at V came to 1 base and at J to 3 bases, leaving 5 bases not matched to a gene. Germline V gene sequence: CDR1 SGHTA, CDR2 FQGNSA. The CDR3 sequence is 16 residues long. The CDR3 region is CASSLDGTRLYNEQFF. The CDR3 DNA reads as TGTGCCAGCAGCTTAGACGGGACTAGACTCTACAATGAGCAGTTCTTC.

CDR3: CASSKEKRPNSPLHF. The CDR3 coding sequence is TGTGCCAGCAGCAAAGAAAAGCGGCCTAATTCACCCCTCCACTTT. The chain employs TRBV21-1 and TRBJ1-6. TRBV21-1 is termed a pseudogene. This CDR3 contains 15 residues.

This sequence joins TRBV6-5 and TRBJ1-2; TRBD1 aligns across 8 bases. Unmatched junction bases numbered 10, after V lost 2 bases and J lost 5 bases. CDR3 length equals 16 residues. Germline loops: CDR1 MNHEY, CDR2 SVGAGI. CDR3 DNA: TGTGCCAGCAGTTACACGGGCAGGGGGCGTGAATATGGCTACACCTTC. Protein product: CASSYTGRGREYGYTF.

In nucleotides, the CDR3 is TGTGCCAGCAGCTCCGGACAGGAGACGAATGAGCAGTTCTTC. Its protein is CASSSGQETNEQFF. This chain joins TRBV13 and TRBJ2-1; 7 bases map to TRBD1. The CDR3 is 14 amino acids. Germline V CDR1 and CDR2: PRHDT, FYEKMQ (reference sequence). V lost 4 bases and J lost 7; bases outside the gene matches: 7. The variable domain in full, completed from reference TRBV13 and TRBJ2-1, reads AAGVIQSPRHLIKEKRETATLKCYPIPRHDTVYWYQQGPGQDPQFLISFYEKMQSDKGSIPDRFSAQQFSDYHSELNMSSLELGDSALYFCASSSGQETNEQFFGPGTRLTVL.

The sample holds many counts of this clone. The rearrangement uses TRBV5-5 and TRBJ2-7; maybe TRBD1 (6 bases). V was clipped by 2 bases and J by 0 bases, with 9 bases between them. The CDR3 runs to 14 residues. Per the germline V gene, CDR1 is SGHKS and CDR2 is YYEKEE (reference sequence). The CDR3 protein is CASSLVRGSYEQYF. The CDR3 nucleotides read TGTGCCAGCAGCTTAGTCAGGGGCTCCTACGAGCAGTACTTC.

The genes are TRBV28 and TRBJ1-2; D might be TRBD1 (6 bases). The CDR3 covers 14 residues. Trimming removed 2 bases at V and 4 bases at J, with 11 bases between. Germline V lookup: CDR1 MDHEN, CDR2 SYDVKM. CDR3 in amino acids: CASSLQGRGYGYTF. The CDR3 DNA is TGTGCCAGCAGTTTACAGGGCAGGGGCTATGGCTACACCTTC.

The chain recombines TRBV5-6 with TRBJ1-2; 8 nucleotides agree with TRBD1. The CDR3 sequence is 16 residues long. Losses at the gene ends were 4 bases for V and 1 base for J; bases not matched to a gene: 9. Germline V gene data show CDR1 as SGHDT and CDR2 as YYEEEE. The CDR3 reads CASSPGTGDHNYGYTF. The CDR3 DNA reads TGTGCCAGCAGCCCCGGGACAGGTGATCATAACTATGGCTACACCTTC.

Only one count was recorded for this clone. The chain uses TRBV11-2 and TRBJ1-2; TRBD1 agrees at 7 bases. CDR1 and CDR2 from the germline V gene are SGHAT and FQNNGV. Trimming at V came to 5 bases and at J to 4 bases, leaving 7 bases not matched to a gene. CDR3 length: 14 residues. CDR3 coding DNA: TGTGCCAGCAGCACGGACAGGCCTTTCTATGGCTACACCTTC. Protein sequence: CASSTDRPFYGYTF.

V and J are TRBV2 and TRBJ1-2, with 7 positions matching TRBD1. The junction had 1 base not matched to a gene; V was cut back by 6 bases and J by 0 bases. The CDR3 runs 13 residues. The germline V gene encodes CDR1 SNHLY and CDR2 FYNNEI. Here the CDR3 DNA reads TGTGCCAGCAGAGGACAGGCTAACTATGGCTACACCTTC. Protein product: CASRGQANYGYTF. Together with reference TRBV2 and TRBJ1-2, the CDR3 gives the full variable domain: EPEVTQTPSHQVTQMGQEVILRCVPISNHLYFYWYRQILGQKVEFLVSFYNNEISEKSEIFDDQFSVERPDGSNFTLKIRSTKLEDSAMYFCASRGQANYGYTFGSGTRLTVV.

On this clone itself: Other DNA sequences of this sample code for an identical CDR3. The J gene is TRBJ1-5, the V gene TRBV29-1; perhaps TRBD1 as D (6 bases). The CDR3 has 13 residues. Germline V gene sequence: CDR1 SQVTM, CDR2 ANQGSEA. V was shortened by 7 bases and J by 1 base, with 11 bases between the two germline ends. DNA for the CDR3: TGCAGCGAGGACAGATTAAGCAATCAGCCCCAGCATTTT. It yields the protein CSEDRLSNQPQHF.

The genes are TRBV7-8 and TRBJ2-3, with a possible D match to TRBD2 (6 bases). Germline V gene sequence: CDR1 SGHVS, CDR2 FQNEAQ. This CDR3 is 17 amino acids long. Trimming pared 5 bases from V and 0 bases from J, leaving 18 bases between. CDR3: CASSLLPSATSTDTQYF. CDR3 bases: TGTGCCAGCAGCCTATTACCTAGCGCGACTAGCACAGATACGCAGTATTTT.

J is TRBJ1-4 and V is TRBV3-1 (or the pseudogene TRBV3-2); 8 bases fit TRBD1. CDR3 size: 18 residues. With V trimmed by 0 bases and J by 4 bases, 10 bases remained unmatched. Germline CDR1 LGHDT, CDR2 YNNKEL (reference sequence). This CDR3 reads CASSQDYAGTGYNEKLFF. DNA of the CDR3: TGTGCCAGCAGCCAAGATTACGCGGGGACAGGCTATAATGAAAAACTGTTTTTT.

The J gene is TRBJ2-7, the V gene TRBV18; 12 nucleotides align to TRBD1. With V trimmed by 3 bases and J by 6 bases, 9 bases remained unmatched. The CDR3 spans 16 residues. The germline CDR1 and CDR2 sequences are KGHSH and LQKENI. DNA of the CDR3: TGTGCCAGCTCACCGGCCGCCGGGACAGGGGGCTTCGAGCAGTACTTC. Amino acid sequence: CASSPAAGTGGFEQYF. Variable domain in full (rest from reference TRBV18 and TRBJ2-7): NAGVMQNPRHLVRRRGQEARLRCSPMKGHSHVYWYRQLPEEGLKFMVYLQKENIIDESGMPKERFSAEFPKEGPSILRIQQVVRGDSAAYFCASSPAAGTGGFEQYFGPGTRLTVT.

The chain recombines TRBV6-5 with TRBJ1-6; D is unclear. The CDR3 covers 14 residues. Per germline, CDR1 MNHEY and CDR2 SVGAGI. V lost 7 bases to trimming and J lost 4 bases, with 11 bases between them. In nucleotides, the CDR3 is TGTGCCAGCATGACTGCCACTTATAATTCACCCCTCCACTTT. Its translation: CASMTATYNSPLHF.

The chain recombines TRBV27 with TRBJ1-2; the match to TRBD1 covers 8 bases. Germline CDR1 is MNHEY and CDR2 is SMNVEV (reference sequence). The CDR3 runs to 16 residues. Trimming took 5 bases from V and 6 from J; bases not matched to a gene: 14. The CDR3 region has the DNA TGTGCCAGCAGTCTCTCTGCGGACGGACAGGGCAATGGCTACACCTTC. Amino acid sequence: CASSLSADGQGNGYTF.

V usage is TRBV9 and J usage is TRBJ2-3; weak D call: TRBD1 (6 bases). Germline CDR1 is SGDLS and CDR2 is YYNGEE. V gave up 3 bases and J gave up 0 bases, with 20 bases separating them. The CDR3 is 18 amino acids. CDR3: CASSGLPGTPRSTDTQYF. The CDR3, as DNA: TGTGCCAGCAGCGGACTCCCAGGGACACCTAGAAGCACAGATACGCAGTATTTT.